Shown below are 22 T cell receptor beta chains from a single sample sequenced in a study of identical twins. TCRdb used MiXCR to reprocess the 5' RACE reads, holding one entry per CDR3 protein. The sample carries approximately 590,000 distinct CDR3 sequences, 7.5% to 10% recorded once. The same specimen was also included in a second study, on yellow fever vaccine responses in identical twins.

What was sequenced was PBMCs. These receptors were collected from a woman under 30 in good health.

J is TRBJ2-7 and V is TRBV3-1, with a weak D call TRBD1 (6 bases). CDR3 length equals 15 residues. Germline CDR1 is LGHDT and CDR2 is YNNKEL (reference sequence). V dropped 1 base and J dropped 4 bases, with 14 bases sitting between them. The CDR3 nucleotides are TGTGCCAGCAGCCAAGTATCACAGGGACAATACGAGCAGTACTTC. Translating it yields CASSQVSQGQYEQYF.

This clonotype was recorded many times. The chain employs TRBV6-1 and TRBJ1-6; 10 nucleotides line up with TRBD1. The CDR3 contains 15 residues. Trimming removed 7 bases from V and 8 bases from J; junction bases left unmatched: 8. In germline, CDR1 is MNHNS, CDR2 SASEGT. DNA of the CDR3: TGTGCCAGCACCAGAAGACAGGGGGCGGATTCACCCCTCCACTTT. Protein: CASTRRQGADSPLHF.

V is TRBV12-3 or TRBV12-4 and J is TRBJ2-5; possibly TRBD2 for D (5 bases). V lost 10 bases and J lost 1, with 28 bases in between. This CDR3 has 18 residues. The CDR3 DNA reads TGTGCCATCTGTCCTAGGCCTCCCTCCGGACTTGCCCAAGAGACCCAGTACTTC. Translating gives CAICPRPPSGLAQETQYF.

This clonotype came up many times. CDR3: CASSGGLAGGEYQETQYF. The CDR3 bases are TGTGCCAGCAGTGGGGGACTAGCGGGGGGAGAGTACCAAGAGACCCAGTACTTC. The V and J genes are TRBV6-1 and TRBJ2-5, with 15 bases lining up with TRBD2. CDR1 and CDR2 (germline): MNHNS, SASEGT. This CDR3 has 18 amino acids. Germline trimming cut 4 bases from V and 0 bases from J; bases unmatched to any gene: 6.

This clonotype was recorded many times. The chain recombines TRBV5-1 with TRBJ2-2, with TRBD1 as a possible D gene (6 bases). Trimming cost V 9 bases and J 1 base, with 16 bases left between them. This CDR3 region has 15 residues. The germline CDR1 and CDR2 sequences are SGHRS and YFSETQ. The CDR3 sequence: CATRGLQGNTGELFF. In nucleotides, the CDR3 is TGCGCCACCCGCGGGTTACAGGGGAACACCGGGGAGCTGTTTTTT.

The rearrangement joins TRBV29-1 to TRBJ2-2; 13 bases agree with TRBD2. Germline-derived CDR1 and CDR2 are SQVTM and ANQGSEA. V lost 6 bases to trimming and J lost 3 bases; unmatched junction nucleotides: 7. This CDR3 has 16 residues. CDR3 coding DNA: TGCAGCGTCACTGGACTAGCGGGAGTTCACACCGGGGAGCTGTTTTTT. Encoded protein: CSVTGLAGVHTGELFF.

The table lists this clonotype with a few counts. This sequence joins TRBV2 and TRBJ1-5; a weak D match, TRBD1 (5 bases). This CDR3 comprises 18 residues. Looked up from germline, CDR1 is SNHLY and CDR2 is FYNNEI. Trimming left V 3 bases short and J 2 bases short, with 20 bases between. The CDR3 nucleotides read TGTGCCAGCAGTGAGCAAATACTAGCATTGGGGGGCAATCAGCCCCAGCATTTT. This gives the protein CASSEQILALGGNQPQHF.

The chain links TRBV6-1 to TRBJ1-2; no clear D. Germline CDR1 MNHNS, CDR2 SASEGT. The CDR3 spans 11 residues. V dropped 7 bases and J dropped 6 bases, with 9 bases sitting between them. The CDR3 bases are TGTGCCAGCACAGAGTACAATGGCTACACCTTC. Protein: CASTEYNGYTF.

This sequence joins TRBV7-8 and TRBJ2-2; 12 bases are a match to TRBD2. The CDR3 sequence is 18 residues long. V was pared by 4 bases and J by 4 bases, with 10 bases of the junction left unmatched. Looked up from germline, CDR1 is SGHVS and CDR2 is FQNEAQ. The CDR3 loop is CASSSGLAGPRSTGELFF. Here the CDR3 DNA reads TGTGCCAGCAGCTCGGGACTAGCGGGCCCACGTAGCACCGGGGAGCTGTTTTTT.

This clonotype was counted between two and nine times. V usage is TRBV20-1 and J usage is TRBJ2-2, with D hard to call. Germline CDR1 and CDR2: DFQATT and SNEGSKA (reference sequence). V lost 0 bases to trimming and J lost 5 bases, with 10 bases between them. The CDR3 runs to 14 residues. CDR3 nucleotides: TGCAGTGCTAGAGATCGGGTCGGAACCGGGGAGCTGTTTTTT. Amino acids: CSARDRVGTGELFF.

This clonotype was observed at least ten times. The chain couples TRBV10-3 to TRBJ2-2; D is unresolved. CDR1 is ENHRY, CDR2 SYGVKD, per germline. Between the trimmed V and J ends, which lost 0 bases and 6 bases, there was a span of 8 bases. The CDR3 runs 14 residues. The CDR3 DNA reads TGTGCCATCAGTGAGTCGACCTTAGCCGGGGAGCTGTTTTTT. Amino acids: CAISESTLAGELFF.

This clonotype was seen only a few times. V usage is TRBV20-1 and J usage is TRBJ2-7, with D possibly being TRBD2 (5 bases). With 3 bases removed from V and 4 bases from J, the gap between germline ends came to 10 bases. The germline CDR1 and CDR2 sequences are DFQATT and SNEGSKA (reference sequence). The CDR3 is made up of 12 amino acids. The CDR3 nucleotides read TGCAGTGCTAGCCTAGCAGAATACGAGCAGTACTTC. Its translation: CSASLAEYEQYF.

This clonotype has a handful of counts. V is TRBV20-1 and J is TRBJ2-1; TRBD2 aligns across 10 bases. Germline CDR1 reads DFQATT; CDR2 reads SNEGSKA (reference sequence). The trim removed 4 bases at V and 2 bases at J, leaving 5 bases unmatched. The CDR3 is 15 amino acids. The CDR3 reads CSATGLAAAYNEQFF. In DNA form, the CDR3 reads TGCAGTGCTACTGGACTAGCGGCGGCCTACAATGAGCAGTTCTTC.

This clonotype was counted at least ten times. The CDR3 nucleotides are TGCAGTTCGATTTCCGGACTAGCGGGGCTCCAAGAGACCCAGTACTTC. Translating gives CSSISGLAGLQETQYF. The chain couples TRBV20-1 to TRBJ2-5, with 12 bases identical to TRBD2. Losses at the gene ends were 8 bases for V and 1 base for J; bases not matched to a gene: 11. This CDR3 contains 16 residues. Germline loops: CDR1 DFQATT, CDR2 SNEGSKA (reference sequence).

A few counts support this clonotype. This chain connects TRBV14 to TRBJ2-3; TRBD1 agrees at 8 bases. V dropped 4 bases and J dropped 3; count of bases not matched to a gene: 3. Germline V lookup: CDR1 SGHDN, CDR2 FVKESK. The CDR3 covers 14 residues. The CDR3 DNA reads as TGTGCCAGCAGCCGGTGGACAGGGACAGATACGCAGTATTTT. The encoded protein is CASSRWTGTDTQYF. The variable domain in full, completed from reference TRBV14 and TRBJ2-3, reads EAGVTQFPSHSVIEKGQTVTLRCDPISGHDNLYWYRRVMGKEIKFLLHFVKESKQDESGMPNNRFLAERTGGTYSTLKVQPAELEDSGVYFCASSRWTGTDTQYFGPGTRLTVL.

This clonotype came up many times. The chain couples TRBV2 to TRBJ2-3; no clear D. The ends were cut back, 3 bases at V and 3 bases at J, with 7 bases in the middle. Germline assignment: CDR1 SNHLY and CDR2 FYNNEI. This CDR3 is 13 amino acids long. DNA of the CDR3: TGTGCCAGCAGTGAGGATACTACAGATACGCAGTATTTT. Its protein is CASSEDTTDTQYF.

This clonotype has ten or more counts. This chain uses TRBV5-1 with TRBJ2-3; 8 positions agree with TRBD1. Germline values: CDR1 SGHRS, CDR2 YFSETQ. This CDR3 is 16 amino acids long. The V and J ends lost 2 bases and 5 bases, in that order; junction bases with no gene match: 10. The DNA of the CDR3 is TGCGCCAGCAGCTTTGGGACAGGTCGGGTGAGAGATACGCAGTATTTT. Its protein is CASSFGTGRVRDTQYF. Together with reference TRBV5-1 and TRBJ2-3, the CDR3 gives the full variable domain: KAGVTQTPRYLIKTRGQQVTLSCSPISGHRSVSWYQQTPGQGLQFLFEYFSETQRNKGNFPGRFSGRQFSNSRSEMNVSTLELGDSALYLCASSFGTGRVRDTQYFGPGTRLTVL.

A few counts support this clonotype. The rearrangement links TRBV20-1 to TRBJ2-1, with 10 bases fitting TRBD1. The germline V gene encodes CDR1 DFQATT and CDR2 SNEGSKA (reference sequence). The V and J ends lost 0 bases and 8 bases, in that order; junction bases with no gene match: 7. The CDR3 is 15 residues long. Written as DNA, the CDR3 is TGCAGTGCTAGAGATCCCGGGACAGGGGACCATGAGCAGTTCTTC. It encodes CSARDPGTGDHEQFF.

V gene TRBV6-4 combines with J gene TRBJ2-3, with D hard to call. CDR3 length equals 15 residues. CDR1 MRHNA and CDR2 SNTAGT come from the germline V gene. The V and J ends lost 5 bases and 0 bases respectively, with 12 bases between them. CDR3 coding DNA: TGTGCCAGCAGTCCAGCCCCACGGAGCACAGATACGCAGTATTTT. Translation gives CASSPAPRSTDTQYF.

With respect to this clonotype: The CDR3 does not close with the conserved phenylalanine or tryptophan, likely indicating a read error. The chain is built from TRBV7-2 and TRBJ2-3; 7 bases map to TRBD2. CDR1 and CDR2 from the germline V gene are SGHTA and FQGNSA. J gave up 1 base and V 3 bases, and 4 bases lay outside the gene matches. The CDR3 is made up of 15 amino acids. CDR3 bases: TGTGCCAGCAGCTTTGATACTAGCGGCACAGATACGCAGTATCTT. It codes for CASSFDTSGTDTQYL.

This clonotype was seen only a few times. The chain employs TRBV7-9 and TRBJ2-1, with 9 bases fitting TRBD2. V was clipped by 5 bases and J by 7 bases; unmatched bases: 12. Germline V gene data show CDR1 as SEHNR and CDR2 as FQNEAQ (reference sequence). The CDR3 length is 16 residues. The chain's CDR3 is CASSEEGTSYYNEQFF. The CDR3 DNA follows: TGTGCCAGCAGCGAAGAGGGGACTAGCTACTATAATGAGCAGTTCTTC.

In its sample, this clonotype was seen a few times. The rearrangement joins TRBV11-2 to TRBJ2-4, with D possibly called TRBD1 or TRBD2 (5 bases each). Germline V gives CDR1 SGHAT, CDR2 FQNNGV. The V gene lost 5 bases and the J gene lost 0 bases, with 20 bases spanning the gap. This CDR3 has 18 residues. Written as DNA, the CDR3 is TGTGCCAGCAGCGTCCGGGATGGGGCGTCAGTAGCCAAAAACATTCAGTACTTC. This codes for CASSVRDGASVAKNIQYF.